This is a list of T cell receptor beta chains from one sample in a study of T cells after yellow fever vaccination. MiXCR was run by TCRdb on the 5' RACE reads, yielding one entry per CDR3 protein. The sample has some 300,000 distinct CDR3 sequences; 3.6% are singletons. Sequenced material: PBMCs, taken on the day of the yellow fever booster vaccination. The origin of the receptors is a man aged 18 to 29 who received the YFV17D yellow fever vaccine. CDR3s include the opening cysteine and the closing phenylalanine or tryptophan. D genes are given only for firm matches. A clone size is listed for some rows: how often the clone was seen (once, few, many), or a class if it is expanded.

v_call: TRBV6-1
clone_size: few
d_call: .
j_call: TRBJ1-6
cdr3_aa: CASSEAWKQYNSPLHF
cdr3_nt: TGTGCCAGCAGTGAAGCGTGGAAACAGTATAATTCACCCCTCCACTTT

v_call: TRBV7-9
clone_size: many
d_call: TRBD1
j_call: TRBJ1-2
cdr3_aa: CASSFGDRGQSGYTF
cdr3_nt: TGTGCCAGCAGCTTCGGGGACAGGGGGCAATCTGGCTACACCTTC

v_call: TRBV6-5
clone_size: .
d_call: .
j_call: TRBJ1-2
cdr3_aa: CASSPDAGAGYTF
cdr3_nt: TGTGCCAGCAGCCCCGACGCAGGGGCCGGCTACACCTTC

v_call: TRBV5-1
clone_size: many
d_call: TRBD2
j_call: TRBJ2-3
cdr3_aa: CASSSITGGSADTQYF
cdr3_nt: TGCGCCAGCAGCTCGATTACGGGGGGGTCGGCCGATACGCAGTATTTT

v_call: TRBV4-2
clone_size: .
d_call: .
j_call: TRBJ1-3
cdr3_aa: CASSHPAGDSGNTIYF
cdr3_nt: TGTGCCAGCAGCCATCCTGCCGGAGACTCTGGAAACACCATATATTTT

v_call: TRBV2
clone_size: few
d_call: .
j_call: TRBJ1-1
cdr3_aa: CASSTSRVVTEAFF
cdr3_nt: TGTGCCAGCAGTACCTCGCGGGTGGTCACTGAAGCTTTCTTT

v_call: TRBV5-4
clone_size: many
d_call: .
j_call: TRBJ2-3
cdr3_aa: CASSNLATDTQYF
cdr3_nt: TGTGCCAGCAGCAATTTAGCCACAGATACGCAGTATTTT

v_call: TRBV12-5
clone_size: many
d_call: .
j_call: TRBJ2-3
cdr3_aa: CASGFGDSTDTQYF
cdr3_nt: TGTGCTAGTGGCTTCGGGGATAGCACAGATACGCAGTATTTT

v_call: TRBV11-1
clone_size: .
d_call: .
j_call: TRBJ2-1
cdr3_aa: CASSNWRGGEQFF
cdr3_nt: TGTGCCAGCAGCAATTGGAGGGGCGGTGAGCAGTTCTTC

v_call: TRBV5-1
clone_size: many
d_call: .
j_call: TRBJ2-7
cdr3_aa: CASRKEPGQFIGEQYF
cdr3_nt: TGCGCCAGCCGAAAGGAACCGGGACAATTTATTGGGGAGCAGTACTTC

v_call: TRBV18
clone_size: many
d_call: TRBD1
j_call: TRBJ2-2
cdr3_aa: CASSPPDRALIGELFF
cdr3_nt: TGTGCCAGCTCACCACCGGACAGGGCATTAATCGGGGAGCTGTTTTTT

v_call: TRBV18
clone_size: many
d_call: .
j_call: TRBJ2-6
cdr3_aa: CASSPIIGQSSGANVLTF
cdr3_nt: TGTGCCAGCTCACCCATAATAGGACAGAGCTCTGGGGCCAACGTCCTGACTTTC

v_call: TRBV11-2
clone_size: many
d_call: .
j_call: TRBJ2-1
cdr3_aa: CASSSYMGRGYNEQFF
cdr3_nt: TGTGCCAGCAGCTCCTATATGGGCCGGGGGTACAATGAGCAGTTCTTC

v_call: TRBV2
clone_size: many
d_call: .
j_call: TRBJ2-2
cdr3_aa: CASSQPRPGVNAGELFF
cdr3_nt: TGTGCCAGCAGTCAACCCCGACCGGGGGTAAACGCCGGGGAGCTGTTTTTT

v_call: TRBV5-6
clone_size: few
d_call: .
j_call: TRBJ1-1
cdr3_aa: CASSLERDQAFF
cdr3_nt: TGTGCCAGCAGCTTGGAGAGGGATCAAGCTTTCTTT

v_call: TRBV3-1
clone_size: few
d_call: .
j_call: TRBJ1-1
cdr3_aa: CASSRRGGGTEAFF
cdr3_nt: TGTGCCAGCAGCCGGAGAGGAGGGGGCACTGAAGCTTTCTTT

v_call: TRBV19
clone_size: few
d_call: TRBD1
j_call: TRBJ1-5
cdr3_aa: CASSRTGRDQPQHF
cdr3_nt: TGTGCCAGTAGTAGGACAGGGCGGGATCAGCCCCAGCATTTT

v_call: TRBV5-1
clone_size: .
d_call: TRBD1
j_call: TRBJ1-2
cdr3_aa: CASAPGGGVRGYTF
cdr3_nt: TGCGCCAGCGCCCCAGGGGGCGGAGTGCGAGGCTACACCTTC

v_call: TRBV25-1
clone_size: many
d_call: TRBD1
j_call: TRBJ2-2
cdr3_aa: CASSDRGHTGELFF
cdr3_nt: TGTGCCAGCAGTGACAGGGGGCACACCGGGGAGCTGTTTTTT

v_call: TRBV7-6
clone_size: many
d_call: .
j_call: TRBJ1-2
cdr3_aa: CASSLLGALGYTF
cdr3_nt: TGTGCCAGCAGCTTATTGGGGGCCCTTGGCTACACCTTC

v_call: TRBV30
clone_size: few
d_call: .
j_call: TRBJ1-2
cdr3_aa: CAYRTPDRNYGYTF
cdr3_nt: TGTGCCTACCGGACCCCCGACCGTAACTATGGCTACACCTTC

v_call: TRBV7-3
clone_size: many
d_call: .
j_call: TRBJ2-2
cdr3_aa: CASSLSGTTGELFF
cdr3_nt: TGTGCCAGCAGCTTATCGGGGACCACCGGGGAGCTGTTTTTT

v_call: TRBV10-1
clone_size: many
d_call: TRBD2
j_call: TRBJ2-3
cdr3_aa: CASSGTSRTDTQYF
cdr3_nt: TGCGCCAGCAGCGGGACTAGTCGGACAGATACGCAGTATTTT

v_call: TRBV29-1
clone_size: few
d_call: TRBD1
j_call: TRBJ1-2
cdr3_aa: CSVDSRGNYGYTF
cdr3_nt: TGCAGCGTAGATTCCAGGGGGAACTATGGCTACACCTTC

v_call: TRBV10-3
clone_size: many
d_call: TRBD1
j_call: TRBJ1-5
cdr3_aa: CAISEDRVGQPQHF
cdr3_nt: TGTGCCATCAGTGAAGACAGGGTGGGTCAGCCCCAGCATTTT

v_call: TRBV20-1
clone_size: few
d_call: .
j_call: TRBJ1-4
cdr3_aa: CSARVLQGREKLFF
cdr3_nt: TGCAGTGCTAGGGTTCTGCAGGGACGTGAAAAACTGTTTTTT

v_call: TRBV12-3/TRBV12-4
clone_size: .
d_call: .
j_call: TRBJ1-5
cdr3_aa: CASSLWGSNQPQHF
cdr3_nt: TGTGCCAGCAGTCTTTGGGGAAGCAATCAGCCCCAGCATTTT

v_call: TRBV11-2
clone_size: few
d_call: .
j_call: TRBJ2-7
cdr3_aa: CASSLDPGPHYEQYF
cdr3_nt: TGTGCCAGCAGCTTAGATCCTGGGCCCCATTACGAGCAGTACTTC

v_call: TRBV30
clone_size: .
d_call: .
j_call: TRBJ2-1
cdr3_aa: CAWSILFEAGEQFF
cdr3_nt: TGTGCCTGGAGTATCCTTTTTGAGGCGGGTGAGCAGTTCTTC

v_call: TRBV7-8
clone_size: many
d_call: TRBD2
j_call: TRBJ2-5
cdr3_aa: CASSLVHPIAGEDQYF
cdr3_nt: TGTGCCAGCAGCTTAGTTCACCCTATAGCGGGGGAGGACCAGTACTTC

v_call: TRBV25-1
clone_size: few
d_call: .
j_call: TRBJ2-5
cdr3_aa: CASSEWREKETQYF
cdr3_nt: TGTGCCAGCAGTGAATGGCGGGAAAAAGAGACCCAGTACTTC

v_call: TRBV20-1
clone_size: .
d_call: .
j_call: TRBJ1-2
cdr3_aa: CSARVESGYTF
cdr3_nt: TGCAGTGCTAGAGTCGAAAGTGGCTACACCTTC

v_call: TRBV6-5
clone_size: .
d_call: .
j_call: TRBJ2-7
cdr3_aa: CASSYASGLTYEQYF
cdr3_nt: TGTGCCAGCAGTTACGCATCGGGCCTGACCTACGAGCAGTACTTC

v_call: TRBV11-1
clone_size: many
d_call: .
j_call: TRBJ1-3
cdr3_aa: CASRTTGNSGNTIYF
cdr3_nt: TGTGCCAGCAGGACGACAGGCAACTCTGGAAACACCATATATTTT

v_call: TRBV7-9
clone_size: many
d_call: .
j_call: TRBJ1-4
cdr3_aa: CASSLAAAAYEKLFF
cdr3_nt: TGTGCCAGCAGCTTAGCAGCGGCCGCATATGAAAAACTGTTTTTT

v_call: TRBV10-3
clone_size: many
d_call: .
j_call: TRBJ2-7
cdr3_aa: CAIRGTLLYEQYF
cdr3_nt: TGTGCCATCAGAGGGACACTCTTATACGAGCAGTACTTC

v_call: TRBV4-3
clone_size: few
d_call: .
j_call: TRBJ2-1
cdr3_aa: CASSQVRESNEQFF
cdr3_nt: TGCGCCAGCAGCCAAGTAAGGGAATCCAATGAGCAGTTCTTC

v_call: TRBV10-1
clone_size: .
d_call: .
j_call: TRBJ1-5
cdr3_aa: CASSESHQPQHF
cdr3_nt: TGCGCCAGCAGTGAGTCACATCAGCCCCAGCATTTT

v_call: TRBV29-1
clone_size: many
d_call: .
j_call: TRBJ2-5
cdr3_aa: CSVGAASNGETQYF
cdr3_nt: TGCAGCGTTGGAGCAGCCTCCAACGGGGAGACCCAGTACTTC

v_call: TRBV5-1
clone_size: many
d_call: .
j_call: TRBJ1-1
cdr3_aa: CASSLDREAFF
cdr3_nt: TGCGCCAGCAGCTTGGATAGAGAAGCTTTCTTT

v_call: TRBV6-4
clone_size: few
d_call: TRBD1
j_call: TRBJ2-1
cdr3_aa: CASSDSITGGNEQFF
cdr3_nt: TGTGCCAGCAGTGACTCAATTACAGGGGGTAATGAGCAGTTCTTC

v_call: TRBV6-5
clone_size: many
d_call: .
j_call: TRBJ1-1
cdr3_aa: CASSTPGANTEAFF
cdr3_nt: TGTGCCAGCAGTACCCCAGGAGCGAACACTGAAGCTTTCTTT